This T cell receptor (beta chain) was recorded in a study of human T cells and chemical hapten exposure. Documented time point: pre-sensitization, week 0. Treatment given: therapeutic diphenylcyclopropenone sensitization with weekly scalp DPC. Study results and caveats: Higher patch test scores went with higher counts of PT1 expanded TCRs.

TCRdb re-called the RACE reads through MiXCR, storing one row per CDR3 protein. Here the sample spans approximately 52,000 distinct CDR3 sequences, 9.4% being singletons. This clonotype was seen a few times. Its antigen is currently unknown. The source is a woman aged 35 to 49 with alopecia areata. Some clones in this sample may be carry-over from other donors' samples. This specimen was whole blood, taken in connection with sensitization to the hapten diphenylcyclopropenone (DPC).

The CDR3 coding sequence is TGTGCCAGCAGCTCTAAGGGACAGTTGACCGGGGAGCTGTTTTTT. The encoded protein is CASSSKGQLTGELFF. The chain couples TRBV7-9 to TRBJ2-2, with TRBD1 identical over 7 bases. This CDR3 is built from 15 residues. Trimming at V came to 4 bases and at J to 5 bases, leaving 7 bases not matched to a gene. Per the germline V gene, CDR1 is SEHNR and CDR2 is FQNEAQ (reference sequence).